Here is one TCR beta chain with its context. What antigen it recognizes has not been identified. The method was the immunoSEQ multiplex PCR assay. The multiplex PCR relied on a mix of 60 forward primers for TCR Vbeta segments and 13 reverse primers for TCR Jbeta segments. The CDR3 region of rearranged TCR beta genes was amplified from genomic DNA by a multiplex PCR assay. The Illumina HiSeq System was used to sequence the amplified TCR beta libraries as 87-base-pair reads. In the source study's methods: In a later analysis, roughly 80 million unique TCR beta chains were counted across the approximately 640 repertoires, and approximately 11 million of these chains were shared by at least two donors. Raw reads were error-corrected and collapsed into unique sequences with a nearest-neighbor algorithm that merged closely related sequences to remove PCR and sequencing errors. CDR3 sequences were aligned to IMGT reference sequences to assign V, D and J gene segments. For a sequence to be retained, a match of at least six nucleotides to both a V gene segment and a J gene segment was required. A rearrangement was called productive if the CDR3 had no stop codons and remained in frame with V and J, and every other rearrangement was called non-productive. CDR3 was defined according to IMGT convention as the region running from the second conserved V-encoded cysteine to the conserved J-encoded phenylalanine. Sequences without an unambiguous match to a single V gene segment were excluded from the earlier analysis of 450 to 750 of the donors. An earlier analysis of fewer than 650 of the donors classified V segments as functional when productive rearrangements were above 56.7% and as segregating when the standard deviation between donors was above 5%. A statistical classification framework was developed to diagnose cytomegalovirus status using the catalog of TCR beta chain sequences. In a later analysis, TCR nucleotide sequences were compared against IMGT/GENE-DB human TR gene sequences so that V and J genes could be assigned. A later analysis assigned CDR3 sequences and most-parsimonious VDJ recombination scenarios with the TCRdist pipeline. In a later analysis, every TCR beta chain was defined by the combination of its CDR3 amino acid sequence and its V-gene family, and reads without a unique V-gene family were dropped. A later analysis removed several hundred highly shared, low-generation-probability nucleotide sequences to deal with suspected cross-contamination and a sequencing artifact. In a later analysis, a clonal expansion index was calculated for each public chain from normalized within-repertoire ranks of inferred template counts. Generation probabilities in a later analysis came from a VDJ recombination model fitted to out-of-frame rearrangements, and those results were checked against IGoR. In a later analysis, hypergeometric tests were used to score TCR-TCR, TCR-HLA and TCR-CMV co-occurrence, with a repertoire-size bias correction applied to TCR pairs. A later analysis estimated false discovery rates by permuting HLA or CMV assignments 20 times. In a later analysis, co-occurring TCRs were grouped using DBSCAN, and TCRdist sequence similarity was added for clustering within HLA-allele-positive subsets. For co-occurrence clustering, repertoires with fewer than 30,000 or more than 120,000 public chains were excluded, along with 4 to 6 repertoires with anomalous nucleotide sharing. TCRdb provides this immuneACCESS table in a form limited to in-frame rearrangements. Some clones are lacking; in checked studies, under half of them reflect an unresolved V gene, and why the rest are absent is not known. D and trimming were read from the DNA, whereas the V and J calls and clone size are those reported in that table. The sample table includes around 100,000 clones. About 3.5% of the sample is held by the ten biggest clonotypes.

The data were taken from a study of cytomegalovirus exposure and HLA in healthy donors (dated by TCRdb to about 2017). In the study overall: An earlier analysis of roughly 500 of the donors reported around 280 Gb of sequence data and about 120 million unique TCR beta sequences obtained from roughly 180 million T cells. Roughly 300 gigabases of sequencing data and approximately 93 million unique TCR sequences were included in an early release covering several hundred HLA-typed donors. Among the roughly 370 genotyped donors, about 83% belonged to the genetic ancestry cluster associated with self-reported Caucasian donors. The aim of the study was to test whether cataloging public T cell receptors could identify signatures of past pathogen exposure. The study used immunosequencing to profile the T cell repertoires of approximately 640 subjects and linked those repertoires to cytomegalovirus serostatus. Besides the first cohort of some 670 subjects, a separate validation cohort made up of 120 different subjects was used. The study combined high-throughput TCR immunosequencing, statistical association of individual TCRs with disease status, and machine learning to predict cytomegalovirus infection status. To study patterns of TCR occurrence, a later analysis re-analyzed previously published TCR beta repertoires from around 660 donors and added high-resolution HLA genotyping. The later analysis used no new phenotypic data to find candidate immune exposures, relying instead on TCR beta sequences and their occurrence across donors. In an earlier analysis of more than 550 of the donors, high-throughput TCR beta sequencing was used to judge whether each TCR beta V gene segment behaved as functional or pseudogenic. Donor age, sex, ethnicity and CMV serostatus were compiled alongside the repertoire data. Genome-wide SNP genotypes for about three fifths of the 666 donors were used in a later genetic analysis, which treated that subset as a discovery cohort. All discovery cohort repertoires had been generated using a single sequencing platform. Both class I and class II loci were covered by HLA typing, at four-digit resolution. The number of typed donors differed by locus: about 620-640 for A, B, C, DRB1 and DQB1; 500 to 550 for DQA1; 606 for DPA1; and about 470 for DPB1. About five DR-DQ haplotypes were treated as single units for association and clustering because of strong linkage in the cohort. On average, 235,054 unique TCR beta nucleotide sequences were sequenced per donor among some 430 genotyped donors of the cohort, with about 19% of those sequences being non-productive.

Findings and caveats that apply to the study as a whole: An earlier analysis of approximately 590 of the donors showed that most TCR beta V segments appeared in productive rearrangements either about 87% or about 30% of the time, which broadly matched IMGT annotations. In a later analysis, the rate of TCR association differed among HLA loci, with DRB1 alleles having the most associated TCRs and HLA-C alleles having the fewest. At a false discovery rate of 0.05, a later analysis linked around 17,000 TCR beta sequences to specific HLA alleles. Across donors, most TCR sequences were observed very rarely, whereas some public TCRs were present in many individuals. Correlated functional status among segregating V segments might be attributable to linkage disequilibrium, but an unknown experimental factor could not be ruled out. According to a later genetic analysis, donors in an Asian-associated ancestry cluster had fewer N-insertions in productive TCRs than the roughly 670-donor mean. Cytomegalovirus status was reported to be diagnosed by the classifier with high specificity and sensitivity in both the original and validation cohorts. In a later analysis, HLA-associated TCR beta chains were found to be more clonally expanded and to have lower generation probabilities than equally common non-associated chains. A further reported finding was that TCR beta sequences accurately predicted the HLA-A and HLA-B alleles for most subjects in the first cohort. The study gave a list of 150 to 200 TCR beta chains associated with cytomegalovirus. A later analysis found that most CMV-associated TCR beta chains appeared HLA-restricted, with HLA associations seemingly driven largely by CMV exposure. The only immune exposure information available for the cohort was CMV serostatus. In a later analysis, several top co-occurrence clusters were reported to appear linked to parvovirus B19, influenza, CMV and Epstein-Barr virus. When HLA alleles, especially DR and DQ, strongly co-occurred, attributing TCR associations to individual alleles was difficult. In vitro tests confirmed that three of the cytomegalovirus-associated TCR beta chains recognize cytomegalovirus antigens. A cluster of highly shared sequence variants was judged likely to represent a technical artifact of the sequencing pipeline. Because HLA typing was unavailable for some donors at each locus, only the typed subset was used in association tests. The 87-base-pair reads could not distinguish some IMGT-functional V segments, including TRBV6-2 and TRBV6-3, so those segments were excluded. Presence/absence analyses assumed roughly uniform sequencing depth across donors, an assumption that may not hold. Because counts were too low, seventeen rarely observed V segments, including chromosome 9 orphons, were left out of the earlier analysis of 587 of the donors. This cohort had only TCR beta chains sequenced, and the lack of alpha or paired-chain data limited which features could be detected. It was suggested by the authors that the approach could potentially be generalized to other disease states and immunological phenotypes. In a later genetic analysis, a missense DCLRE1C variant was associated with V-gene and J-gene trimming of TCR beta chains, and the association was replicated in an independent cohort.

At the junction V is shortened by 5 bases and J by 6 bases; bases outside the gene matches: 6. The germline V gene (reference sequence) supplies CDR1 MNHEY and CDR2 SMNVEV. The CDR3 runs 15 amino acids, cysteine and phenylalanine included. The DNA shown is the 45-base CDR3, in frame from base 1. The cohort consisted of 666 healthy bone marrow donors. All cohort members were sampled while nominally healthy, although unrecorded immune exposures were likely present. The donor tested CMV seronegative and was one of the 352 seronegative cohort members. A peripheral blood sample was collected from each donor, and TCR beta sequencing was performed on peripheral blood mononuclear cells. The Qiagen DNeasy Blood Extraction Kit was used to extract genomic DNA from the blood cell samples.

The sequenced sample consisted of PBMCs. The chain is encoded by TRBV27 joined to TRBJ2-7; TRBD2 aligns with 14 central bases. The receptor was derived from a man aged 40-49 years in good health and CMV-seronegative. In nucleotides, the sequence is TGTGCCAGCAGTCCCGGGACTAGCGGGGGCCGCGAGCAGTACTTC. Translation gives CASSPGTSGGREQYF.